This T cell receptor (beta chain) stems from a study of T cell repertoires in cytomegalovirus infection. Study-level information: Well-studied HLA-B-restricted epitopes and recently identified HLA-C-restricted epitopes of CMV were both used in the study. In public TCR beta signatures, there were indications of both CMV infection and matching HLA type.

The sample holds a few counts of this clonotype. Its antigen is not known. TCRdb analysed the reads with MiXCR anew, one entry per CDR3 protein. Among a few hundred thousand distinct CDR3 sequences listed, 40% were seen once. Trimming removed 0 bases from V and 9 bases from J, with 15 bases in between. The CDR3 covers 15 residues. Looked up from germline, CDR1 is SEHNR and CDR2 is FQNEAQ (reference sequence). General study results and limits: Across the ex vivo response, the dominant clonotypes were HLA-C-restricted CMV-specific TCR beta clonotypes.

The J gene is TRBJ2-1, the V gene TRBV7-9; D uncertain. The clonotype comes from a human donor in good health (CMV status not recorded). Some clones in this sample may be carry-over from other donors' samples. The sample in question was cultured PBMCs, obtained from culture after CMV antigen stimulation. Here the CDR3 reads CASSLALSGTGEQFF. CDR3 nucleotide sequence: TGTGCCAGCAGCTTAGCGTTGTCGGGTACGGGTGAGCAGTTCTTC.